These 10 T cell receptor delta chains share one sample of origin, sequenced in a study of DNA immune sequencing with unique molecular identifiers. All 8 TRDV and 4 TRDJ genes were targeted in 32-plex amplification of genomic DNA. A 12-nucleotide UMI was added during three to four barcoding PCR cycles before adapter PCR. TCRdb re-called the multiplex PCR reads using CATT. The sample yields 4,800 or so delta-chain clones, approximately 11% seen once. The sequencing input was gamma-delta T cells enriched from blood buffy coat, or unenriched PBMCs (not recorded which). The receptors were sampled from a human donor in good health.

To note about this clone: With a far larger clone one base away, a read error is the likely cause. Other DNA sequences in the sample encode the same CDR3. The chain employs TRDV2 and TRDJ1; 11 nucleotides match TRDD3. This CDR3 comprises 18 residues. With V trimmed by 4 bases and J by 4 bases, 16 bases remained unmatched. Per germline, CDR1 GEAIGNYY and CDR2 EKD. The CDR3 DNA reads TGTGCCTGTGATACCGTAACCACACTGGGGGATAATGGCGATAAACTCATCTTT. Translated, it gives CACDTVTTLGDNGDKLIF.

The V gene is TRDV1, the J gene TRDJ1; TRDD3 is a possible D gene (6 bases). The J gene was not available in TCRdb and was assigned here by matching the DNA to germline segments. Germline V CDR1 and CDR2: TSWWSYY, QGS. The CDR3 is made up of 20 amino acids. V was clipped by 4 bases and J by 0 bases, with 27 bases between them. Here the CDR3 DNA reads TGTGCTCTTGGGGTCCCAAATCATTTACTGGGTGTAGGGGACACCGATAAACTCATCTTT. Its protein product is CALGVPNHLLGVGDTDKLIF.

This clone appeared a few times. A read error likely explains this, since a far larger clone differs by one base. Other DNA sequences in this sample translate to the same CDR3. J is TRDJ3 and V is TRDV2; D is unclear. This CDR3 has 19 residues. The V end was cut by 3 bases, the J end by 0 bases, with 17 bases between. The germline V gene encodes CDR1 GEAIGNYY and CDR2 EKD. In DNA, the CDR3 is TGTGCCTGTGACCAAATTAAGGAGGAGCCCTCCTGGGACACCCGACAGATGTTTTTC. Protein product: CACDQIKEEPSWDTRQMFF.

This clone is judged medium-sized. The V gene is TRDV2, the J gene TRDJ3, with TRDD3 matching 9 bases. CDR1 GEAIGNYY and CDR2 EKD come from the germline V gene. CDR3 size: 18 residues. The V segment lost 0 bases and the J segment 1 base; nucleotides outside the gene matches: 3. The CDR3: CACDTGDTLSWDTRQMFF. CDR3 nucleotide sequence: TGTGCCTGTGACACCGGGGATACGCTGTCCTGGGACACCCGACAGATGTTTTTC.

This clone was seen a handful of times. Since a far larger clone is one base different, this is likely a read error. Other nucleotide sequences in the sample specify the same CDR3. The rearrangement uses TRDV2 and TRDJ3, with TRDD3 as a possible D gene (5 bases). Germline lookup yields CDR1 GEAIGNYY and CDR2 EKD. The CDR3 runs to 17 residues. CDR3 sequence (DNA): TGTGCCTGTGACACCCTGCATGCTACCTGGGACACGCGACAGATGTTTTTC. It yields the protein CACDTLHATWDTRQMFF.

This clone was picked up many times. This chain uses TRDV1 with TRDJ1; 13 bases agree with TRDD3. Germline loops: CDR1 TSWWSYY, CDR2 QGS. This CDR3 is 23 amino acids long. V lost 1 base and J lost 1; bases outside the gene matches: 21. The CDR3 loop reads CALGEPGPTFTGGYAKSTDKLIF. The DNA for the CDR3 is TGTGCTCTTGGGGAACCAGGTCCTACGTTTACTGGGGGATACGCGAAGAGCACCGATAAACTCATCTTT.

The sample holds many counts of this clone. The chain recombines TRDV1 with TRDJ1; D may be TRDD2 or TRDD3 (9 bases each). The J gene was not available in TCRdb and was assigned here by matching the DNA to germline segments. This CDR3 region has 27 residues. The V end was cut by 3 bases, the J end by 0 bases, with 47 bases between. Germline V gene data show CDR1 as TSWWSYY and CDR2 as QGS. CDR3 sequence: CALGEEAFLPYPLRPSTGGEYTDKLIF. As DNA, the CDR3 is TGTGCTCTTGGGGAGGAGGCCTTCCTACCCTATCCTCTCCGGCCGAGTACTGGGGGAGAGTACACCGATAAACTCATCTTT.

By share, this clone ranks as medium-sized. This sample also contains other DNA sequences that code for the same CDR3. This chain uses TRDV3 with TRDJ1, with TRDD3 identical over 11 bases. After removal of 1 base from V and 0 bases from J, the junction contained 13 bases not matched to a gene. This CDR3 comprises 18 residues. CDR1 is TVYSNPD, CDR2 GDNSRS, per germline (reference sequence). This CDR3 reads CAFTLDWGIRGYTDKLIF. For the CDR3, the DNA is TGTGCCTTTACTCTAGACTGGGGGATAAGGGGGTACACCGATAAACTCATCTTT.

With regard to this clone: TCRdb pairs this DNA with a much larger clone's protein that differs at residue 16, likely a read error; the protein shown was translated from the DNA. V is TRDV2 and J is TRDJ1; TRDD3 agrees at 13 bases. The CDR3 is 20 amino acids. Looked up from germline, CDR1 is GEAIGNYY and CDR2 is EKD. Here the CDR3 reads CACDTVATGGYGGYTGKLIF. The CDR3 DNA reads TGTGCCTGTGACACCGTCGCTACTGGGGGATACGGAGGGTACACCGGTAAACTCATCTTT.

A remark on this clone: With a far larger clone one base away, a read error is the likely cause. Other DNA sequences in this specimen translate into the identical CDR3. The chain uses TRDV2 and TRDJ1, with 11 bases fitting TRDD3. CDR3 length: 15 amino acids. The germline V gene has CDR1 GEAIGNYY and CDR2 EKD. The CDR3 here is CACDLLGDRGDKLIF. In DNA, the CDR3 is TGTGCCTGTGACCTACTGGGGGATAGGGGCGATAAACTCATCTTC.